One T cell receptor (beta chain) is described in this entry. This entry is derived from a study of blood T cell repertoires in COVID-19. Original handling: Nucleated cell counts were estimated from reference gene primer amplification. The protocol was immunoSEQ multiplex PCR, while the TCRdb copy is restricted to in-frame clones and leaves out a portion. V, J and clone size reflect that table, while D and trimming were determined from the DNA. Of over 200,000 clones listed, about four fifths are singletons. The sample comprised peripheral blood. The receptor's source is a man aged 40-50 years with active or convalescent COVID-19.

The CDR3 DNA is TGCGCCAGCAGCCAACTGACTAGCGGGGGCTTTAACACCGGGGAGCTGTTTTTT. Residues: CASSQLTSGGFNTGELFF. This chain links TRBV4-3 with TRBJ2-2; 12 nucleotides align to TRBD2. This CDR3 comprises 18 residues. After removal of 2 bases from V and 2 bases from J, the junction contained 6 bases not matched to a gene. Germline V gene sequence: CDR1 LGHNA, CDR2 YSLEER.